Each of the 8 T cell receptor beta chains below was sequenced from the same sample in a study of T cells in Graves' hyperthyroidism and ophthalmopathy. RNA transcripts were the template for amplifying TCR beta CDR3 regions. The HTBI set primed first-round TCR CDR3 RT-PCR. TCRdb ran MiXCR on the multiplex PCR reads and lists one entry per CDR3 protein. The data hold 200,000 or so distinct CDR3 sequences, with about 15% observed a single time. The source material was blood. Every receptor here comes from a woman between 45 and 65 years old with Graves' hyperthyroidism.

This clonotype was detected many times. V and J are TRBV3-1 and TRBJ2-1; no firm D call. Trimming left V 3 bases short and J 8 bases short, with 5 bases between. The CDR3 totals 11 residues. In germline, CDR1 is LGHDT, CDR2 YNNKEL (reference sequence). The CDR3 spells CASSQSDEQFF. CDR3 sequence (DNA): TGTGCCAGCAGCCAGTCTGATGAGCAGTTCTTC.

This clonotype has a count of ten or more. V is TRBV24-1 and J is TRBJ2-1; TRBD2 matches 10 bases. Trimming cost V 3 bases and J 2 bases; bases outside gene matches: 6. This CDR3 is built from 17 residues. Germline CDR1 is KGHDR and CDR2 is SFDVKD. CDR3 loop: CATSDPYLAGAYNEQFF. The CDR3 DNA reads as TGTGCCACCAGTGATCCGTATCTAGCGGGAGCCTACAATGAGCAGTTCTTC.

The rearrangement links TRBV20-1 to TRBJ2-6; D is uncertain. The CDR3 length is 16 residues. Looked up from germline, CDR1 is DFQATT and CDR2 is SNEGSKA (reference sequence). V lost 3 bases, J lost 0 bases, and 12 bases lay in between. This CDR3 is CSASPGLCSGANVLTF. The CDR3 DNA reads TGCAGTGCTAGCCCCGGGCTGTGCTCTGGGGCCAACGTCCTGACTTTC.

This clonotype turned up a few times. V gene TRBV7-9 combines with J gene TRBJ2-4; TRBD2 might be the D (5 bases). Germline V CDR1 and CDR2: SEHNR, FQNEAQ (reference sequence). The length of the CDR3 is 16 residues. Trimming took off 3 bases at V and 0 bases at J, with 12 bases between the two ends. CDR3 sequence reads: CASSFLAEEAKNIQYF. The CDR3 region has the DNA TGTGCCAGCAGCTTTCTAGCTGAAGAAGCCAAAAACATTCAGTACTTC.

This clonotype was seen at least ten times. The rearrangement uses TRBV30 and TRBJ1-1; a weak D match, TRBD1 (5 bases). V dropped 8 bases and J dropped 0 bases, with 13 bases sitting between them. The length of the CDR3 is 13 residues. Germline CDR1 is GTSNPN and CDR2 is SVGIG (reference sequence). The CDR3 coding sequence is TGTGCCAGGGTCGGGGGGTTGAACACTGAAGCTTTCTTT. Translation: CARVGGLNTEAFF.

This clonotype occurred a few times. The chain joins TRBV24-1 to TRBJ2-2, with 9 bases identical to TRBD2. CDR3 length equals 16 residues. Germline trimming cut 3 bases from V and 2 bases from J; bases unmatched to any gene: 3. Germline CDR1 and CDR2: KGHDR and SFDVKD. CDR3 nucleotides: TGTGCCACCAGTGATCGTAGCGGGAGTAACACCGGGGAGCTGTTTTTT. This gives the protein CATSDRSGSNTGELFF.

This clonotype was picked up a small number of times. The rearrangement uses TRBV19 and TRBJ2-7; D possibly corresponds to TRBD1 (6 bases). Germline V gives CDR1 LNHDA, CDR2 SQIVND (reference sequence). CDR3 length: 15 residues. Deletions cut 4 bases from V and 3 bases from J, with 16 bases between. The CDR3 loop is CASSKYNQGYYEQYF. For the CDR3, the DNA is TGTGCCAGTAGTAAATATAACCAGGGGTACTACGAGCAGTACTTC.

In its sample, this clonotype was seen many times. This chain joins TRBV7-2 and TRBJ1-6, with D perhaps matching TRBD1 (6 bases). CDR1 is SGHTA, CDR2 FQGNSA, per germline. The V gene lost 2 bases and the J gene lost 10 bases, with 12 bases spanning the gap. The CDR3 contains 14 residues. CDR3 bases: TGTGCCAGCAGCTTACATCCAGGGGTCTCACCCCTCCACTTT. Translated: CASSLHPGVSPLHF.